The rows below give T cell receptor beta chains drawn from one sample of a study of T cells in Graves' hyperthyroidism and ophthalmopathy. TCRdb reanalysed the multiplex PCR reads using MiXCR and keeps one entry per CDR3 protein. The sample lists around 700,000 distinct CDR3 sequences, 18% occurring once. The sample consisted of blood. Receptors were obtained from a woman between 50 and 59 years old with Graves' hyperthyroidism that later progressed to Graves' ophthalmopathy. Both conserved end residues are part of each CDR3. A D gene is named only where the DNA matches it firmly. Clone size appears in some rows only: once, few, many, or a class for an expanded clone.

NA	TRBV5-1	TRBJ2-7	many	CASSSGEFDGRNEQYF	TGCGCCAGCAGCAGCGGAGAATTCGATGGACGTAATGAGCAGTACTTC
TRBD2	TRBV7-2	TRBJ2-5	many	CASSLVRGDQETQYF	TGTGCCAGCAGCTTAGTCCGGGGGGACCAAGAGACCCAGTACTTC
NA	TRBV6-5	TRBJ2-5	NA	CASSSVGTQYF	TGTGCCAGCAGTTCTGTGGGGACCCAGTACTTC
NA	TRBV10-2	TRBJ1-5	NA	CASRTGPNQPQHF	TGCGCCAGCAGGACAGGCCCTAATCAGCCCCAGCATTTT
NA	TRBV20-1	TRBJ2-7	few	CSARDQGGALYEQYF	TGCAGTGCTAGAGATCAAGGGGGGGCCCTCTACGAGCAGTACTTC
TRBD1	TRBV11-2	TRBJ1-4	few	CANSLGPRTGLDEKLFF	TGTGCCAACAGCTTAGGCCCCAGGACAGGGCTCGATGAAAAACTGTTTTTT
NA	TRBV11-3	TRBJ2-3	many	CASSSRGSADTQYF	TGTGCCAGCAGCTCTAGGGGTTCCGCAGATACGCAGTATTTT
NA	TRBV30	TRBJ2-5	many	CAWSKALGETQYF	TGTGCCTGGAGTAAGGCCCTGGGGGAGACCCAGTACTTC
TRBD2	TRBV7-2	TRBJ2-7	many	CASSLAGLASDEQYF	TGTGCCAGCAGCTTAGCGGGACTAGCTTCAGACGAGCAGTACTTC
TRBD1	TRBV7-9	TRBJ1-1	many	CASRQGENTEAFF	TGTGCCAGCAGACAGGGGGAGAACACTGAAGCTTTCTTT
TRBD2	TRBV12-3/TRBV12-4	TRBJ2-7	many	CASRLTSGGSSYEQYF	TGTGCCAGCAGGCTGACTAGCGGGGGGTCCTCCTACGAGCAGTACTTC
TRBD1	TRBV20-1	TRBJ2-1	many	CSVLGQPRNEQFF	TGCAGTGTCTTGGGACAGCCCAGAAATGAGCAGTTCTTC
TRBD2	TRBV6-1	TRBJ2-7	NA	CASRASGESYEQYF	TGTGCCAGCAGGGCTAGCGGGGAGAGCTACGAGCAGTACTTC
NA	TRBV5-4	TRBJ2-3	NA	CASRPGGGGPDTQYF	TGTGCCAGCAGACCTGGGGGGGGGGGGCCGGATACGCAGTATTTT